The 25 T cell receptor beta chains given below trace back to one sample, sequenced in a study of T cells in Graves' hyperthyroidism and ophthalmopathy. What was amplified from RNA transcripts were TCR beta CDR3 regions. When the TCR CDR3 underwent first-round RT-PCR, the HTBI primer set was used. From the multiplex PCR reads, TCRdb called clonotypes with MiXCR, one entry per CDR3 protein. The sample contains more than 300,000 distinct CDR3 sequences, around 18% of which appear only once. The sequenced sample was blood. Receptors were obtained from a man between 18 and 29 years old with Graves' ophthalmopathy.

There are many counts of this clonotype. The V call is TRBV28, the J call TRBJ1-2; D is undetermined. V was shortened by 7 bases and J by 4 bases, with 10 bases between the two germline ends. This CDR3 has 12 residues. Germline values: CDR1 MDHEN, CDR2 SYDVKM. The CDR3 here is CASTPAGYGYTF. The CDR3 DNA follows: TGTGCCAGCACTCCGGCGGGCTATGGCTACACCTTC.

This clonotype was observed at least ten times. CDR3 sequence: CASPSMRGAGGYTF. As DNA, the CDR3 is TGTGCCAGCCCCTCCATGAGGGGGGCGGGTGGCTACACCTTC. The chain recombines TRBV7-2 with TRBJ1-2; D might be TRBD1 (6 bases). Germline CDR1 is SGHTA and CDR2 is FQGNSA. The CDR3 consists of 14 residues. V dropped 8 bases and J dropped 7 bases, with 20 bases sitting between them.

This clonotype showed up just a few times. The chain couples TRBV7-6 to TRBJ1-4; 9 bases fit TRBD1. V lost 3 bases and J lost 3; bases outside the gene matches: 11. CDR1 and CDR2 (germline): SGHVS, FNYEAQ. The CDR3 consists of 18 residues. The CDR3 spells CASSFRDRASHANEKLFF. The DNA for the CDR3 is TGTGCCAGCAGCTTCCGGGACAGGGCCTCTCACGCTAATGAAAAACTGTTTTTT. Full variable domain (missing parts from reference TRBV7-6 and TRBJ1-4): GAGVSQSPRYKVTKRGQDVALRCDPISGHVSLYWYRQALGQGPEFLTYFNYEAQQDKSGLPNDRFSAERPEGSISTLTIQRTEQRDSAMYRCASSFRDRASHANEKLFFGSGTQLSVL.

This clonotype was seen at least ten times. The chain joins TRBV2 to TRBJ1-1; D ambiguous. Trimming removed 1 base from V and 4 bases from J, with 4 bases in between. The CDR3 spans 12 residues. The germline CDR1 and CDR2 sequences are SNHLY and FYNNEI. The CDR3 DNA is TGTGCCAGCAGTGAAGTTGGCACTGAAGCTTTCTTT. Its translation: CASSEVGTEAFF.

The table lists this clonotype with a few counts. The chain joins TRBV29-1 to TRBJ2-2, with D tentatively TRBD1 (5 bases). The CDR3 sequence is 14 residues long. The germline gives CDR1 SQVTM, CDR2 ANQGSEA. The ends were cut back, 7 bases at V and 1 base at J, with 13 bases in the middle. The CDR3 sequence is CSAAPGQNTGELFF. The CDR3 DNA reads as TGCAGCGCCGCGCCCGGACAGAACACCGGGGAGCTGTTTTTT.

The CDR3 loop reads CASSFAPDRGIYEQYF. The CDR3 coding sequence is TGCGCCAGCAGCTTTGCCCCGGACAGGGGAATCTACGAGCAGTACTTC. The chain carries TRBV5-1 and TRBJ2-7; 9 positions match TRBD1. This CDR3 region has 16 residues. V shed 2 bases, J shed 3 bases, and the junction held 9 bases outside the gene matches. CDR1 and CDR2 from the germline V gene are SGHRS and YFSETQ.

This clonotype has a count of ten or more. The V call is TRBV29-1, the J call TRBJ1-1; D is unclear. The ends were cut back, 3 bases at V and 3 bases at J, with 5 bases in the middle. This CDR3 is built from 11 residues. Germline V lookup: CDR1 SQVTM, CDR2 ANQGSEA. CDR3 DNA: TGCAGCGTTGAGGGAGACACTGAAGCTTTCTTT. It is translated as CSVEGDTEAFF. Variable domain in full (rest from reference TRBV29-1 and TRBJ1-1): SAVISQKPSRDICQRGTSLTIQCQVDSQVTMMFWYRQQPGQSLTLIATANQGSEATYESGFVIDKFPISRPNLTFSTLTVSNMSPEDSSIYLCSVEGDTEAFFGQGTRLTVV.

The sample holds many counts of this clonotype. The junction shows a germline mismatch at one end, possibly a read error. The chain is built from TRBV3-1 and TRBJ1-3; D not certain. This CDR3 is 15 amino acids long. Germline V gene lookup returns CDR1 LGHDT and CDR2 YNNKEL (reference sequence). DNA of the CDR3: TGTGCCAGCACCCAATCTTCGGGCTCTGGAAACACCATATATTTT. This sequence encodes CASTQSSGSGNTIYF. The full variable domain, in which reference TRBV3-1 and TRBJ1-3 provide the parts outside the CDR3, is DTAVSQTPKYLVTQMGNDKSIKCEQNLGHDTMYWYKQDSKKFLKIMFSYNNKELIINETVPNRFSPKSPDKAHLNLHINSLELGDSAVYFCASTQSSGSGNTIYFGEGSWLTVV.

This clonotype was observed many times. CDR3 DNA sequence: TGTGCCAGCAGCCCCATTTCAGGGCCAGGTTACGAGCAGTACTTC. As protein: CASSPISGPGYEQYF. The V and J genes are TRBV11-2 and TRBJ2-7; TRBD1 is a possible D gene (5 bases). The CDR3 is made up of 15 amino acids. Trimming took off 5 bases at V and 4 bases at J, with 18 bases between the two ends. Germline assignment: CDR1 SGHAT and CDR2 FQNNGV.

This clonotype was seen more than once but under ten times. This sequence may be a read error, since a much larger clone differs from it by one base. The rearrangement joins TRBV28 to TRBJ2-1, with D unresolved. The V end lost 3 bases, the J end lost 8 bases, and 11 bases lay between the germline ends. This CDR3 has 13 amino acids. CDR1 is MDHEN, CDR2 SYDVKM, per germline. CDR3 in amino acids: CASSFASYDEQFF. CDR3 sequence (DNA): TGTGCCAGCAGTTTTGCGAGTTACGATGAGCAGTTCTTC.

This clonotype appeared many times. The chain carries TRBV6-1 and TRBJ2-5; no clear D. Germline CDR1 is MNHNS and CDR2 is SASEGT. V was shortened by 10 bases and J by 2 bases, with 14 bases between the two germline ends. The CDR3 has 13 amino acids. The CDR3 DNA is TGTGCCATCGAGTCGGGTCAGCAAGAGACCCAGTACTTC. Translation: CAIESGQQETQYF.

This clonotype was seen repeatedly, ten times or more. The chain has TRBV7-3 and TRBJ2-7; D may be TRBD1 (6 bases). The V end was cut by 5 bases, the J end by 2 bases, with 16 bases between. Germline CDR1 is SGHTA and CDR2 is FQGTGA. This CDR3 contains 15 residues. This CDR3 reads CASSTFLTGTYEQYF. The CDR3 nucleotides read TGTGCCAGCAGCACCTTTCTGACAGGAACCTACGAGCAGTACTTC.

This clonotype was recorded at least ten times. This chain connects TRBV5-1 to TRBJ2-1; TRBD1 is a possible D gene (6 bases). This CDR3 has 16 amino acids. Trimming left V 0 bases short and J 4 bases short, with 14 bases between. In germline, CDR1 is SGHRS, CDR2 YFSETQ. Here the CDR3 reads CASSLEWGHLYNEQFF. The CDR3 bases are TGCGCCAGCAGCTTGGAATGGGGACATCTATACAATGAGCAGTTCTTC.

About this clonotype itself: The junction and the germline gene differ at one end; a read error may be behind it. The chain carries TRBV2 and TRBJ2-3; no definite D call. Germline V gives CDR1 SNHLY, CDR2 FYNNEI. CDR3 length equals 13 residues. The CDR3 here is CSSSEYLMAGQYF. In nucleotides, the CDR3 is TGTTCCAGCAGTGAATATTTGATGGCAGGGCAGTATTTT.

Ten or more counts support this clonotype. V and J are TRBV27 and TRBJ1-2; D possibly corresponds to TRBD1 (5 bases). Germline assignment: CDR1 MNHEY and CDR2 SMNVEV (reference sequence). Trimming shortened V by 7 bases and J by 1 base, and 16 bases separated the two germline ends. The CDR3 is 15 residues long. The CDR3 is CASMTRRGVNYGYTF. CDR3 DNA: TGTGCCAGCATGACCCGGCGGGGGGTTAACTATGGCTACACCTTC.

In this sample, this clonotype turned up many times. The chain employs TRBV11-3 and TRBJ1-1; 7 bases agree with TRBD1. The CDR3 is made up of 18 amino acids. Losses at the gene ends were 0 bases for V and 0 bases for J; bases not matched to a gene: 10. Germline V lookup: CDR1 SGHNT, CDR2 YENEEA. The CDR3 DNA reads TGTGCCAGCAGCTTAGAGAGGCCACAGGGGCCCCTGAACACTGAAGCTTTCTTT. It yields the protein CASSLERPQGPLNTEAFF.

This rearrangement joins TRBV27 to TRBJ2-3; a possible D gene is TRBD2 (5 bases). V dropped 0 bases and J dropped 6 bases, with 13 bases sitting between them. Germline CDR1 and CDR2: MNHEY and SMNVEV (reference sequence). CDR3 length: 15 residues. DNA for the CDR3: TGTGCCAGCAGTTTATCCAGGCCTAGGAGGGATACGCAGTATTTT. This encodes CASSLSRPRRDTQYF.

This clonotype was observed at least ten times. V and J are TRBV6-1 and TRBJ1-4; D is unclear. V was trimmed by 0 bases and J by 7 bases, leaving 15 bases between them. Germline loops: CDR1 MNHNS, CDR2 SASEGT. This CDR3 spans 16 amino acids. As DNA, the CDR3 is TGTGCCAGCAGTGAAGCGGCGGCATCCCGGGGTGAAAAACTGTTTTTT. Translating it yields CASSEAAASRGEKLFF.

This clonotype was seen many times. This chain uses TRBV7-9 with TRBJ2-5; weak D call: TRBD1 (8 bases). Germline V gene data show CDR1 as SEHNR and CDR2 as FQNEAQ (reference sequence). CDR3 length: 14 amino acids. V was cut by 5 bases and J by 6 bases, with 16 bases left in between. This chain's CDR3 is CASSSYRGGQTQYF. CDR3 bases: TGTGCCAGCAGCAGCTACAGGGGGGGACAGACCCAGTACTTC.

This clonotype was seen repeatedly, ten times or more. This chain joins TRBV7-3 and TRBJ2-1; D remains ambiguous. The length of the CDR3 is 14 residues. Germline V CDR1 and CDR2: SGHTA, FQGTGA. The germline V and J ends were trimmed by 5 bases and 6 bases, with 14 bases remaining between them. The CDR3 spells CASSPSGPVNEQFF. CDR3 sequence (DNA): TGTGCCAGCAGCCCATCTGGACCGGTCAATGAGCAGTTCTTC.

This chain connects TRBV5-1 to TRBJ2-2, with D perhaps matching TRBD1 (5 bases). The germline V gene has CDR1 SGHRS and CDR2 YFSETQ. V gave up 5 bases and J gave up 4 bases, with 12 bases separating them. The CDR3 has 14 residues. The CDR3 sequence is CASRTDPGTGELFF. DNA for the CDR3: TGCGCCAGCAGGACAGACCCTGGCACCGGGGAGCTGTTTTTT. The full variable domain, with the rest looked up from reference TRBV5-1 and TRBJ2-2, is KAGVTQTPRYLIKTRGQQVTLSCSPISGHRSVSWYQQTPGQGLQFLFEYFSETQRNKGNFPGRFSGRQFSNSRSEMNVSTLELGDSALYLCASRTDPGTGELFFGEGSRLTVL.

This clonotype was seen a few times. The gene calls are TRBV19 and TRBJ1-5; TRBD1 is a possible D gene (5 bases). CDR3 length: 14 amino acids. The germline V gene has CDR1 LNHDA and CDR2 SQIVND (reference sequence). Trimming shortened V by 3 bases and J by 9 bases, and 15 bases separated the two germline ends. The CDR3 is CASSIGEGQGPQHF. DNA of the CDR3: TGTGCCAGTAGTATCGGAGAGGGGCAAGGGCCCCAGCATTTT.

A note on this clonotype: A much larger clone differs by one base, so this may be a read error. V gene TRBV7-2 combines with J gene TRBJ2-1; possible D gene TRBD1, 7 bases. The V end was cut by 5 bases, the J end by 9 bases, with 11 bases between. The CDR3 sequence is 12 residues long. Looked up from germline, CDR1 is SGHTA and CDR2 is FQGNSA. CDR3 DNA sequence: TGTGCCAGCAGCCCAGGGGGGCCTGAGCAGTTCTTC. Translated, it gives CASSPGGPEQFF.

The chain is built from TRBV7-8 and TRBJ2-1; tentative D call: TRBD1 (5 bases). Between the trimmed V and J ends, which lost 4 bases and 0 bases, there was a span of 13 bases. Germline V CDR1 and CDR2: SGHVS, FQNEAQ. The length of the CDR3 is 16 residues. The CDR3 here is CASSSDPDSSYNEQFF. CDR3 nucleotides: TGTGCCAGCAGCTCCGACCCTGACAGCTCCTACAATGAGCAGTTCTTC.

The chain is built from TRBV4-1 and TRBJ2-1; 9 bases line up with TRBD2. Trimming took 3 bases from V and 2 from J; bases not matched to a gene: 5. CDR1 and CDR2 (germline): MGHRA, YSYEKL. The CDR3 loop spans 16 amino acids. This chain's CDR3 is CASSQLGGGAYNEQFF. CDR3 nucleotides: TGCGCCAGCAGCCAGCTTGGCGGGGGGGCCTACAATGAGCAGTTCTTC.